Listed below are T cell receptor beta chains from one sample, sequenced in a study of blood T cell repertoires in COVID-19. Clones were sequenced by immunoSEQ multiplex PCR, and TCRdb holds only the in-frame ones, with some missing. Seen here are about 49,000 clones, 87% observed once, and the top ten hold 2.1%. The sequencing sample was made of peripheral blood. These receptors were obtained from an elderly woman with COVID-19, enrolled during active disease. The CDR3 runs from the conserved cysteine through the conserved F or W. D genes are given only for firm matches. Rows may omit the clone size; those that give it use once, few, many or a size class.

>TRBV9|.|TRBJ2-3|.
TGTGCCAGCAGCCCCGGACTGATTCGCACAGATACGCAGTATTTT
CASSPGLIRTDTQYF
>TRBV28|TRBD1|TRBJ1-3|.
TGTGCCAGCAGCAGCTTCAGGGGGCCTGGAAACACCATATATTTT
CASSSFRGPGNTIYF
>TRBV18|TRBD1|TRBJ1-2|once
TGTGCCAGCTCACCAGCGACAGGGGACTATGGCTACACCTTC
CASSPATGDYGYTF
>TRBV19|.|TRBJ2-7|.
TGTGCCAGTGAGCCCTCCTCGGGGAGCTACGAGCAGTACTTC
CASEPSSGSYEQYF
>TRBV11-3|.|TRBJ2-2|.
TGTGCCAGCAGCTTAGGGAGGGCGGAAACCGGGGAGCTGTTTTTT
CASSLGRAETGELFF
>TRBV28|TRBD2|TRBJ2-1|.
TGTGCCAGCAGTGAGTATAAGAGTTGGACTAGAGATGAGCAGTTCTTC
CASSEYKSWTRDEQFF
>TRBV29-1|.|TRBJ1-1|medium-sized
TGCAGCGTTCAGCAGGCGGGGGCTTTCTTT
CSVQQAGAFF
>TRBV7-9|.|TRBJ2-3|.
TGTGCCAGCAGCTTCGTCGATACGCAGTATTTT
CASSFVDTQYF
>TRBV3-1/TRBV3-2|TRBD1|TRBJ1-1|.
TGTGCCAGCAGCAGCTACGGGCCAGGGGGGACTGAAGCTTTCTTT
CASSSYGPGGTEAFF
>TRBV28|TRBD1|TRBJ1-2|few
TGTGCCAGCAGTTTTACCGCCCCACAGGGGGATGGCTACACCTTC
CASSFTAPQGDGYTF
>TRBV18|.|TRBJ2-1|.
TGTGCCAGCTCACCTCAGCGTGATGAGCAGTTCTTC
CASSPQRDEQFF
>TRBV9|TRBD1|TRBJ1-4|.
TGTGCCAGCAGCGCTCGAACCGGGACAGCAACTAATGAAAAACTGTTTTTT
CASSARTGTATNEKLFF
>TRBV7-9|TRBD1|TRBJ1-2|.
TGTGCCAGCAGCGAGACAGGGGGCGTCCGGAATGGCTACACCTTC
CASSETGGVRNGYTF
>TRBV27|.|TRBJ2-2|.
TGTGCCAGCAGGACCCACGGGGTTGGGAACACCGGGGAGCTGTTTTTT
CASRTHGVGNTGELFF
>TRBV7-9|.|TRBJ2-3|.
TGTGCCAGCAGCCCAGGCGGGGCACAAGATACGCAGTATTTT
CASSPGGAQDTQYF
>TRBV28|TRBD2|TRBJ2-3|.
TGTGCCCACCCCTGGACTAGCGCCTCTAGCACAGATACGCAGTATTTT
CAHPWTSASSTDTQYF
>TRBV18|.|TRBJ2-2|.
TGTGCCAGCTCACGAGAGCGACCCACCGGGGAGCTGTTTTTT
CASSRERPTGELFF
>TRBV6-5|TRBD1|TRBJ1-5|.
TGTGCCAGCAGTTTGACAGGGGTTGGTAGCAATCAGCCCCAGCATTTT
CASSLTGVGSNQPQHF
>TRBV4-2|.|TRBJ1-4|.
TGTGCCAGCAGCCAAGCTTCCCAGGCAACTAATGAAAAACTGTTTTTT
CASSQASQATNEKLFF
>TRBV11-3|TRBD1|TRBJ2-5|.
TGTGCCAGCAGCCCGGACAGGGGGTACCAAGAGACCCAGTACTTC
CASSPDRGYQETQYF
>TRBV6-5|.|TRBJ1-2|.
TGTGCCAGCAGTTACCTACAGGGTGGGTACTATGGCTACACCTTC
CASSYLQGGYYGYTF
>TRBV9|.|TRBJ2-1|.
TGTGCCTCGACAGGTTCAGGGTACTACAATGAGCAGTTCTTC
CASTGSGYYNEQFF
>TRBV9|.|TRBJ1-6|.
TGTGCCAGCAGCGTAGTAGGGGCTAATTCGCCCCTCCACTTT
CASSVVGANSPLHF
>TRBV3-1/TRBV3-2|.|TRBJ1-5|.
TGTGCCAGCAACCGAGGTTTGGGTCAGCCCCAGCATTTT
CASNRGLGQPQHF
>TRBV7-9|.|TRBJ1-1|.
TGTGCCAGCAGCTTAGCCGGGGTTGGCACTGAAGCTTTCTTT
CASSLAGVGTEAFF
>TRBV19|TRBD1|TRBJ1-1|.
TGTGCCAGTAGTATTAGGGACAGGAACACTGAAGCTTTCTTT
CASSIRDRNTEAFF
>TRBV3-1/TRBV3-2|.|TRBJ2-7|.
TGTGCCAGCAGCCAAGGAAGATGGTTCAGAGAGCAGTACTTC
CASSQGRWFREQYF
>TRBV7-9|TRBD1|TRBJ1-2|once
TGTGCCAGCAGCCCCCGACAGGGGGCCAGTCATGGCTACACCTTC
CASSPRQGASHGYTF
>TRBV7-7|.|TRBJ1-3|.
TGTGCTAGCAGCTCATACCTCGGGGGTCAGGCTGGAAACACCATATATTTT
CASSSYLGGQAGNTIYF
>TRBV7-8|TRBD2|TRBJ2-2|.
TGTGCCAGCAGCTCCTTACTAGCGGGAGGGCCGGCCGGGGAGCTGTTTTTT
CASSSLLAGGPAGELFF
>TRBV9|TRBD2|TRBJ2-3|once
TGTGCCAGCAGCGTAGAACTAGCGAGCACAGATACGCAGTATTTT
CASSVELASTDTQYF
>TRBV9|TRBD1|TRBJ2-2|.
TGTGCCAGCAGCGCCGGACAGGGGTTAGCCGGGGAGCTGTTTTTT
CASSAGQGLAGELFF
>TRBV3-1/TRBV3-2|.|TRBJ2-2|medium-sized
TGTGCCAGCAGCCAACAAGGAGGGCCTTACACCGGGGAGCTGTTTTTT
CASSQQGGPYTGELFF
>TRBV5-1|.|TRBJ2-3|.
TGCGCCAGCAGCTCACCGGGAGATACGCAGTATTTT
CASSSPGDTQYF
>TRBV19|TRBD1|TRBJ1-5|.
TGTGCCAGTAGTTCCCGGGACAGGGGGTCGGGTCAGCCCCAGCATTTT
CASSSRDRGSGQPQHF
>TRBV6-6|TRBD1|TRBJ2-7|.
TGTGCCAGCAGTAAAACGGGACAGGGCTCAAACTACGAGCAGTACTTC
CASSKTGQGSNYEQYF
>TRBV6-2/TRBV6-3|.|TRBJ2-3|.
TGTGCCAGCAGTCATACTCCGATTCAGCGGGTCACAGATACGCAGTATTTT
CASSHTPIQRVTDTQYF
>TRBV12-3/TRBV12-4|TRBD1|TRBJ2-1|.
TGTGCCAGCAGTTCGGACAGGGGGCGTATCTTC
CASSSDRGRIF
>TRBV5-8|.|TRBJ2-7|.
TGTGCCAGCAGTTTTATCGGGTCCCCGGTCGAGCAGTACTTC
CASSFIGSPVEQYF
>TRBV19|TRBD1|TRBJ1-5|.
TGTGCCAGTAGTATCCCCCGCCGACAGGGGACCAGCAATCAGCCCCAGCATTTT
CASSIPRRQGTSNQPQHF
>TRBV27|.|TRBJ2-7|once
TGTGCCAGCAGTCTAGCTCTGGGGGGGACAGAGCAGTACTTC
CASSLALGGTEQYF
>TRBV11-1|TRBD1|TRBJ2-5|once
TGTGCCAGCAGCCCAAAGGACAGGGAGGAGACCCAGTACTTC
CASSPKDREETQYF
>TRBV5-1|.|TRBJ2-1|.
TGCGCCAGCAGCTTGGCCTTTGGTAGAGGCTACAATGAGCAGTTCTTC
CASSLAFGRGYNEQFF
>TRBV28|.|TRBJ1-2|.
TGTGCCAGCAGTGCGGCCCGCCCGAACTGGGGCTACACCTTC
CASSAARPNWGYTF
>TRBV27|.|TRBJ2-3|.
TGTGCCAGCAGTTTCCGAGCATCTACGCAGTATTTT
CASSFRASTQYF
>TRBV7-2|TRBD2|TRBJ2-7|medium-sized
TGTGCCAGCAGCTTACAGCGGGGCATCTACGAGCAGTACTTC
CASSLQRGIYEQYF
>TRBV7-9|.|TRBJ1-3|.
TGTGCCGGCAAACAGGGAGCTGGAAACACCATATATTTT
CAGKQGAGNTIYF
>TRBV18|.|TRBJ1-2|.
TGTGCCAGCTCACAAAATACTAACTATGGCTACACCTTC
CASSQNTNYGYTF
>TRBV12-1|.|TRBJ2-7|.
TGTGCCAGCAGCTTTGGCCGGGACAGGGTCAACGAGCAGTACTTC
CASSFGRDRVNEQYF
>TRBV21-1|.|TRBJ2-7|.
TGTGCCAGCACCAACAGAAGACTGGCTGACGAGCAGTACTTC
CASTNRRLADEQYF
>TRBV5-1|.|TRBJ2-7|.
TGCGCCAGCAGCTCAGGGGACCGCTCCTACGAGCAGTACTTC
CASSSGDRSYEQYF
>TRBV7-2|.|TRBJ1-1|.
TGTGCCAGCTCGTGGCAGGGAATTAACACTGAAGCTTTCTTT
CASSWQGINTEAFF
>TRBV19|.|TRBJ1-3|.
TGTGCCAGTAGTAGAGGACAGCCGAGCTCTGGAAACACCATATATTTT
CASSRGQPSSGNTIYF
>TRBV7-2|.|TRBJ1-2|.
TGTGCCAGCAGCGTCAGTTACAGGGCTGGATGGTATGGCTACACCTTC
CASSVSYRAGWYGYTF